Below, 29 T cell receptor beta chains from the same sample are listed, as sequenced in a study of graft-versus-host responses after intestinal transplantation. The table came from immunoSEQ multiplex PCR; TCRdb's copy has only in-frame clones and leaves some out. In the table there are more than 95,000 clones, about 90% of which are singletons. Antigens of these TCRs are unknown. This specimen consisted of unstimulated CD4+ T cells sorted from spleen or lymph node cells, obtained before intestinal transplant. The source of these receptors is a human donor who received an intestinal transplant.

The chain joins TRBV19 to TRBJ1-3, with D maybe TRBD1 (5 bases). Germline CDR1 reads LNHDA; CDR2 reads SQIVND (reference sequence). The germline V and J ends were trimmed by 3 bases and 0 bases, with 15 bases remaining between them. The CDR3 length is 17 residues. The CDR3 nucleotides read TGTGCCAGTAGTATCACCGGTGGGGGGAGCTCTGGAAACACCATATATTTT. Its protein is CASSITGGGSSGNTIYF.

This chain uses TRBV10-1 with TRBJ2-1; 9 positions match TRBD1. The J segment lost 3 bases and the V segment lost 4 bases, leaving 7 bases of the junction unmatched. The CDR3 runs to 16 residues. Germline V CDR1 and CDR2: WNHNN, SYGVQD (reference sequence). The CDR3 here is CASSGAGTGNYNEQFF. In DNA form, the CDR3 reads TGCGCCAGCAGTGGAGCCGGGACAGGGAACTACAATGAGCAGTTCTTC.

In DNA, the CDR3 is TGCGCCAGCAGCCTGGTAGGGATCGCCTACGAGCAGTACTTC. This translates into CASSLVGIAYEQYF. The genes are TRBV5-1 and TRBJ2-7; D remains unclear. The CDR3 loop spans 14 amino acids. Germline CDR1 is SGHRS and CDR2 is YFSETQ. Trimming cost V 4 bases and J 2 bases, with 13 bases left between them.

The rearrangement joins TRBV10-1 to TRBJ2-5, with TRBD1 matching 7 bases. The CDR3 is 13 residues long. V shed 8 bases, J shed 5 bases, and the junction held 8 bases outside the gene matches. Per germline, CDR1 WNHNN and CDR2 SYGVQD (reference sequence). The CDR3 spells CASSDSRGETQYF. CDR3 sequence (DNA): TGCGCCAGCTCGGACTCCAGGGGGGAGACCCAGTACTTC.

This chain connects TRBV6-5 to TRBJ1-1; unclear D gene. From germline, CDR1 is MNHEY and CDR2 SVGAGI. V shed 2 bases and J shed 3 bases, with 7 bases lying between them. The CDR3 extends over 13 amino acids. CDR3 protein: CASSYRKDTEAFF. The CDR3 DNA is TGTGCCAGCAGTTACCGAAAAGACACTGAAGCTTTCTTT.

The rearrangement joins TRBV5-1 to TRBJ2-7; D remains unclear. CDR3 length: 13 residues. V shed 7 bases and J shed 0 bases, with 11 bases lying between them. CDR1 and CDR2 (germline): SGHRS, YFSETQ. The CDR3 sequence: CASGQLSSYEQYF. The CDR3 DNA sequence: TGCGCCAGCGGTCAGTTAAGCTCCTACGAGCAGTACTTC.

V and J are TRBV11-2 and TRBJ2-3, with D unclear. The CDR3 has 14 residues. CDR1 and CDR2 (germline): SGHAT, FQNNGV. V dropped 2 bases and J dropped 2 bases, with 8 bases sitting between them. The CDR3 DNA reads TGTGCCAGCAGCTTATTCCAGTCCACAGATACGCAGTATTTT. It translates to CASSLFQSTDTQYF.

The V and J genes are TRBV19 and TRBJ2-7; D is possibly TRBD2 (6 bases). The germline V gene encodes CDR1 LNHDA and CDR2 SQIVND (reference sequence). This CDR3 comprises 16 residues. V lost 5 bases, J lost 4 bases, and 21 bases lay in between. The CDR3 bases are TGTGCCAGTAGTTCGGAGGGACGGCCGGTTCCTTACGAGCAGTACTTC. Translating gives CASSSEGRPVPYEQYF. The whole variable domain, filled in from reference TRBV19 and TRBJ2-7, reads DGGITQSPKYLFRKEGQNVTLSCEQNLNHDAMYWYRQDPGQGLRLIYYSQIVNDFQKGDIAEGYSVSREKKESFPLTVTSAQKNPTAFYLCASSSEGRPVPYEQYFGPGTRLTVT.

The chain is built from TRBV6-6 and TRBJ1-2; 8 nucleotides match TRBD1. The germline gives CDR1 MNHNY, CDR2 SVGAGI (reference sequence). The J segment lost 4 bases and the V segment lost 5 bases, leaving 3 bases of the junction unmatched. There are 13 residues in the CDR3. CDR3 coding DNA: TGTGCCAGCAGTATAACAGGGGGCTATGGCTACACCTTC. This sequence encodes CASSITGGYGYTF.

This clone occurred a few times. The sample contains more than one DNA sequence encoding this CDR3. The rearrangement uses TRBV5-4 and TRBJ1-2, with TRBD1 as a possible D gene (5 bases). The CDR3 loop spans 12 amino acids. The V end was cut by 4 bases, the J end by 2 bases, with 6 bases between. Germline V CDR1 and CDR2: SGHNT, YYREEE (reference sequence). The CDR3 DNA follows: TGTGCCAGCAGCAGGGACAACTATGGCTACACCTTC. This encodes CASSRDNYGYTF.

The chain joins TRBV2 to TRBJ2-7; D gene uncertain. The V end was cut by 7 bases, the J end by 0 bases, with 13 bases between. CDR1 and CDR2 (germline): SNHLY, FYNNEI. This CDR3 is 14 amino acids long. The CDR3 region has the DNA TGTGCCAGCAAGATACGACCAAGCTCCTACGAGCAGTACTTC. Amino acid sequence: CASKIRPSSYEQYF.

The V and J genes are TRBV9 and TRBJ2-5, with TRBD1 as a possible D gene (6 bases). Germline V gene lookup returns CDR1 SGDLS and CDR2 YYNGEE. The CDR3 has 14 amino acids. V was cut by 8 bases and J by 3 bases, with 17 bases left in between. The CDR3 protein is CASPTGTQKETQYF. CDR3 in DNA: TGTGCCAGTCCAACCGGGACACAGAAAGAGACCCAGTACTTC.

The V gene is TRBV29-1, the J gene TRBJ2-3, with 9 bases matching TRBD1. CDR1 SQVTM and CDR2 ANQGSEA come from the germline V gene. The CDR3 is 19 residues long. Trimming took 3 bases from V and 6 from J; bases not matched to a gene: 22. CDR3 amino acids: CSVDWNRPRDRVMIDTQYF. CDR3 DNA: TGCAGCGTTGACTGGAACCGTCCCCGGGACAGGGTAATGATTGATACGCAGTATTTT.

V usage is TRBV5-1 and J usage is TRBJ2-5; 10 positions agree with TRBD1. This CDR3 region has 13 residues. Losses at the gene ends were 4 bases for V and 5 bases for J; bases not matched to a gene: 2. The germline CDR1 and CDR2 sequences are SGHRS and YFSETQ. CDR3 DNA: TGCGCCAGCAGCGCGGGACAGGGGGAGACCCAGTACTTC. Amino acids: CASSAGQGETQYF.

The J gene is TRBJ1-1, the V gene TRBV29-1; tentatively, D is TRBD1 (5 bases). Trimming removed 1 base at V and 0 bases at J, with 24 bases between. Looked up from germline, CDR1 is SQVTM and CDR2 is ANQGSEA. The CDR3 is 19 amino acids. The CDR3 coding sequence is TGCAGCGTTGAAGTCCAAGGCTGGTTCGGTGCCAGGGTGAACACTGAAGCTTTCTTT. It specifies CSVEVQGWFGARVNTEAFF.

The chain recombines TRBV29-1 with TRBJ2-3; D possibly matches TRBD1 or TRBD2 (5 bases each). Per germline, CDR1 SQVTM and CDR2 ANQGSEA. Trimming cost V 3 bases and J 0 bases, with 13 bases left between them. This CDR3 has 15 residues. CDR3 DNA: TGCAGCGTTGATCGGGGCCACGGAAGCACAGATACGCAGTATTTT. This translates into CSVDRGHGSTDTQYF.

The V and J genes are TRBV6-1 and TRBJ1-2, with TRBD1 as a possible D gene (5 bases). V lost 1 base, J lost 5 bases, and 11 bases lay in between. CDR1 is MNHNS, CDR2 SASEGT, per germline. The CDR3 extends over 14 amino acids. CDR3 in amino acids: CASSEVPGNYGYTF. In DNA, the CDR3 is TGTGCCAGCAGTGAAGTACCAGGGAATTATGGCTACACCTTC.

In this sample, this clone turned up once. The chain is built from TRBV5-4 and TRBJ2-7; TRBD1 matches 9 bases. V shed 5 bases, J shed 3 bases, and the junction held 6 bases outside the gene matches. Germline assignment: CDR1 SGHNT and CDR2 YYREEE (reference sequence). The CDR3 length is 14 residues. The CDR3 bases are TGTGCCAGCAGATCGACAGGGGGGGGCTACGAGCAGTACTTC. Amino acid sequence: CASRSTGGGYEQYF. Drawing the rest from reference TRBV5-4 and TRBJ2-7, the complete variable domain is ETGVTQSPTHLIKTRGQQVTLRCSSQSGHNTVSWYQQALGQGPQFIFQYYREEENGRGNFPPRFSGLQFPNYSSELNVNALELDDSALYLCASRSTGGGYEQYFGPGTRLTVT.

DNA for the CDR3: TGTGCCAGCAGTTGGCGGGTGTCTGGGACCCAGTACTTC. Protein: CASSWRVSGTQYF. The chain links TRBV6-6 to TRBJ2-5, with a weak D call TRBD2 (5 bases). Germline V lookup: CDR1 MNHNY, CDR2 SVGAGI (reference sequence). This CDR3 contains 13 residues. V was cut by 4 bases and J by 7 bases, with 13 bases left in between.

Only one count was recorded for this clone. This rearrangement joins TRBV18 to TRBJ1-5, with TRBD1 matching 10 bases. Germline assignment: CDR1 KGHSH and CDR2 LQKENI. Trimming at V came to 2 bases and at J to 4 bases, leaving 5 bases not matched to a gene. This CDR3 comprises 16 residues. CDR3 amino acids: CASSPWDRGDNQPQHF. The CDR3 DNA reads as TGTGCCAGCTCACCATGGGACAGGGGAGATAATCAGCCCCAGCATTTT.

The chain employs TRBV7-3 and TRBJ2-3, with 7 bases aligning to TRBD1. Germline lookup yields CDR1 SGHTA and CDR2 FQGTGA. There are 15 residues in the CDR3. J gave up 3 bases and V 9 bases, and 12 bases lay outside the gene matches. The CDR3 DNA sequence: TGTGCCAGTAGCATTCCCAGGGGGTGTACAGATACGCAGTATTTT. This sequence encodes CASSIPRGCTDTQYF.

This clone has only one observation. The gene calls are TRBV5-6 and TRBJ2-4; no clear D gene. Deletions cut 0 bases from V and 13 bases from J, with 11 bases between. The CDR3 is made up of 12 amino acids. Germline CDR1 is SGHDT and CDR2 is YYEEEE. The CDR3 bases are TGTGCCAGCAGCTTGGGGGTATCCCCCCAGTACTTC. This translates into CASSLGVSPQYF.

The chain links TRBV6-1 to TRBJ2-7, with 9 bases aligning to TRBD2. Germline V gene sequence: CDR1 MNHNS, CDR2 SASEGT. V shed 6 bases and J 5 bases; nucleotides not matched to a gene: 11. The CDR3 consists of 15 residues. The CDR3 region is CASRNSGGHPDEQYF. The CDR3 coding sequence is TGTGCCAGCAGAAATAGCGGGGGTCATCCAGACGAGCAGTACTTC.

The chain combines TRBV6-5 with TRBJ1-3; D not resolved. The CDR3 sequence is 14 residues long. Trimming stripped 7 bases from V and 4 bases from J, with 14 bases between. Germline V gives CDR1 MNHEY, CDR2 SVGAGI. CDR3 in amino acids: CASNPTSRGNTIYF. DNA of the CDR3: TGTGCCAGCAACCCTACGTCACGAGGAAACACCATATATTTT.

This rearrangement joins TRBV14 to TRBJ2-3; 11 bases are a match to TRBD1. V lost 1 base and J lost 6; bases outside the gene matches: 15. The CDR3 runs to 19 residues. In germline, CDR1 is SGHDN, CDR2 FVKESK. The CDR3 loop reads CASSQGRRSWTGGADTQYF. In DNA form, the CDR3 reads TGTGCCAGCAGCCAAGGTCGAAGGTCGTGGACAGGGGGCGCCGATACGCAGTATTTT. Combining the CDR3 with reference TRBV14 and TRBJ2-3 gives the whole variable domain EAGVTQFPSHSVIEKGQTVTLRCDPISGHDNLYWYRRVMGKEIKFLLHFVKESKQDESGMPNNRFLAERTGGTYSTLKVQPAELEDSGVYFCASSQGRRSWTGGADTQYFGPGTRLTVL.

The chain is built from TRBV10-3 and TRBJ2-5; no clear D. The CDR3 runs 12 residues. The V gene's germline CDR1 is ENHRY and CDR2 SYGVKD. The V end lost 4 bases, the J end lost 3 bases, and 6 bases lay between the germline ends. The CDR3 region is CAISGPKETQYF. The DNA for the CDR3 is TGTGCCATCAGTGGCCCCAAAGAGACCCAGTACTTC.

The chain has TRBV5-1 and TRBJ2-1, with 8 positions matching TRBD2. J lost 0 bases, V lost 0 bases, and 2 bases had no gene match. Germline-derived CDR1 and CDR2 are SGHRS and YFSETQ. CDR3 length: 16 residues. The CDR3 is CASSLVGTSSYNEQFF. The CDR3 nucleotides are TGCGCCAGCAGCTTGGTCGGGACTAGCTCCTACAATGAGCAGTTCTTC. Using reference TRBV5-1 and TRBJ2-1 for the parts outside the CDR3, the full variable domain is KAGVTQTPRYLIKTRGQQVTLSCSPISGHRSVSWYQQTPGQGLQFLFEYFSETQRNKGNFPGRFSGRQFSNSRSEMNVSTLELGDSALYLCASSLVGTSSYNEQFFGPGTRLTVL.

This chain uses TRBV19 with TRBJ2-7, with 7 bases lining up with TRBD2. There are 14 residues in the CDR3. V trimming: 3 bases; J trimming: 2 bases; junction bases outside the gene matches: 4. Germline values: CDR1 LNHDA, CDR2 SQIVND (reference sequence). In DNA form, the CDR3 reads TGTGCCAGTAGTATGGGCGGGAGACCCTACGAGCAGTACTTC. It translates to CASSMGGRPYEQYF.

This sequence joins TRBV6-1 and TRBJ2-3; 7 bases match TRBD2. Looked up from germline, CDR1 is MNHNS and CDR2 is SASEGT. V shed 7 bases and J 11 bases; nucleotides not matched to a gene: 9. The CDR3 length is 12 residues. The CDR3 loop is CASTLGEGRQYF. CDR3 nucleotide sequence: TGTGCCAGCACCCTGGGGGAGGGTAGGCAGTATTTT.